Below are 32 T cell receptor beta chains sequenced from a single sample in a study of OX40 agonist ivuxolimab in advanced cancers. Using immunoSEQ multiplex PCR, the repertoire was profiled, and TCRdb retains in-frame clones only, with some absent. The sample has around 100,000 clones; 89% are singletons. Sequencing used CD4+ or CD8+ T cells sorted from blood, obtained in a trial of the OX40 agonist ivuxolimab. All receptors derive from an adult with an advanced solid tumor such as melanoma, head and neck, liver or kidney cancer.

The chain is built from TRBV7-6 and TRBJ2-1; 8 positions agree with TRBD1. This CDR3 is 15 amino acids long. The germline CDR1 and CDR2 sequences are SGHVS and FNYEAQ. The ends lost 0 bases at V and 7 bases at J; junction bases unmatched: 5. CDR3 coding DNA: TGTGCCAGCAGCTTAGCGCGCCGGACAGGGAATGAGCAGTTCTTC. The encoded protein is CASSLARRTGNEQFF.

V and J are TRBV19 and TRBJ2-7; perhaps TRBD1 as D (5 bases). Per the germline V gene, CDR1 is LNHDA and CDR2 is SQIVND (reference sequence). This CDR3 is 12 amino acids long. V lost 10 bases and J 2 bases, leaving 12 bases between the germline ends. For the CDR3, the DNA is TGTGCCACCGCCGACAGCCCCTACGAGCAGTACTTC. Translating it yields CATADSPYEQYF.

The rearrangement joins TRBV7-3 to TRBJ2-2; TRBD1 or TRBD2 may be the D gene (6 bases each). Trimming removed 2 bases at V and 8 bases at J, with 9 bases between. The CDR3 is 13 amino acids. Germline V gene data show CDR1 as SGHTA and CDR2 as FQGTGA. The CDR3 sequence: CASSLQGTGELFF. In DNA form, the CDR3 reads TGTGCCAGCAGCTTACAGGGGACTGGGGAGCTGTTTTTT.

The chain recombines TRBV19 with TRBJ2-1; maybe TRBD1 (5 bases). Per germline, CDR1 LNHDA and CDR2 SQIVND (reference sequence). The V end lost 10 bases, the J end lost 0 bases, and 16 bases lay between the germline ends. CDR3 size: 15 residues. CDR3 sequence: CATQDNPSSYNEQFF. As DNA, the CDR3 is TGTGCCACCCAGGACAACCCGAGCTCCTACAATGAGCAGTTCTTC. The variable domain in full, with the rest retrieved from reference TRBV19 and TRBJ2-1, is DGGITQSPKYLFRKEGQNVTLSCEQNLNHDAMYWYRQDPGQGLRLIYYSQIVNDFQKGDIAEGYSVSREKKESFPLTVTSAQKNPTAFYLCATQDNPSSYNEQFFGPGTRLTVL.

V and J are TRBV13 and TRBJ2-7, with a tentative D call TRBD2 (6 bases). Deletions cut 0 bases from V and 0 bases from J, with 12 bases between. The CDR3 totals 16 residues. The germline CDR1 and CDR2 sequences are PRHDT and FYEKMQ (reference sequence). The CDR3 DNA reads TGTGCCAGCAGCTTAGGGTCAGGGAGGCTCTCCTACGAGCAGTACTTC. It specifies CASSLGSGRLSYEQYF.

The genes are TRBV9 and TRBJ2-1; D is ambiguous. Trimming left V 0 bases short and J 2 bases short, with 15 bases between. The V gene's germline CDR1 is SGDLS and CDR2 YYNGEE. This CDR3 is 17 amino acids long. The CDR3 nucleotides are TGTGCCAGCAGCGTAGAGGGTCACCCTACCGCCTACAATGAGCAGTTCTTC. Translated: CASSVEGHPTAYNEQFF. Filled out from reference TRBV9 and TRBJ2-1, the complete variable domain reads DSGVTQTPKHLITATGQRVTLRCSPRSGDLSVYWYQQSLDQGLQFLIQYYNGEERAKGNILERFSAQQFPDLHSELNLSSLELGDSALYFCASSVEGHPTAYNEQFFGPGTRLTVL.

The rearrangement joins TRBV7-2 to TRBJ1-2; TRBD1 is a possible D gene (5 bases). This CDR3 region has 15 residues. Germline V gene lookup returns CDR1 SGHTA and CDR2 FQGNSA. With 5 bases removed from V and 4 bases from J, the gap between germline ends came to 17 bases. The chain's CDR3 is CASSKRGREGYGYTF. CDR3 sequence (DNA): TGTGCCAGCAGCAAGCGGGGACGGGAAGGCTATGGCTACACCTTC.

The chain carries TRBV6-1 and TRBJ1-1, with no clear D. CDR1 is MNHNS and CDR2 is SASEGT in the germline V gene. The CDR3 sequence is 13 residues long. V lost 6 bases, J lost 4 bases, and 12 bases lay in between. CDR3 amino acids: CASSLTDFTEAFF. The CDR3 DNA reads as TGTGCCAGCAGCCTTACAGATTTCACTGAAGCTTTCTTT.

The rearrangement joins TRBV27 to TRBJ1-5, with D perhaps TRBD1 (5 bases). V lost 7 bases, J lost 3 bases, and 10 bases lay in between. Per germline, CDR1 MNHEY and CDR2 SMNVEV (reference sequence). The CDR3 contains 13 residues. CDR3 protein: CASTGWVNQPQHF. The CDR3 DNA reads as TGTGCCAGCACAGGGTGGGTCAATCAGCCCCAGCATTTT.

The CDR3 bases are TGCGCCAGCAGCCAAGTGCGAGCTCTCTCGAACACTGAAGCTTTCTTT. Amino acids: CASSQVRALSNTEAFF. The V gene is TRBV4-1, the J gene TRBJ1-1; D gene unclear. V shed 1 base and J shed 1 base, with 13 bases lying between them. From germline, CDR1 is MGHRA and CDR2 YSYEKL. The CDR3 runs to 16 residues.

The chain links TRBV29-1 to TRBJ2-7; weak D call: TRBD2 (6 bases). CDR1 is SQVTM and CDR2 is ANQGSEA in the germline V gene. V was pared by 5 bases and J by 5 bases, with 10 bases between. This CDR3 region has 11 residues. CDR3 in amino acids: CSVRLGHEQYF. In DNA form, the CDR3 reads TGCAGCGTTCGACTAGGCCACGAGCAGTACTTC.

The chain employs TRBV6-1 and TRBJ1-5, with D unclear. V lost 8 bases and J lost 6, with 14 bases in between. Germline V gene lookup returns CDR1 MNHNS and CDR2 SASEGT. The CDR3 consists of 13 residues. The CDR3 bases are TGTGCCAGCTCGGAGGGCGCGGGTCAGCCCCAGCATTTT. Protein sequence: CASSEGAGQPQHF.

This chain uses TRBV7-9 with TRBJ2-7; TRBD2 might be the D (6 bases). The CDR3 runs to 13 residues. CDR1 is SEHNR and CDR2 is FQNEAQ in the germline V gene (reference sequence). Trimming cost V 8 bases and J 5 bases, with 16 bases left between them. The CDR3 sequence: CASLKGGGDEQYF. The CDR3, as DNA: TGTGCCAGCCTTAAAGGCGGCGGGGACGAGCAGTACTTC. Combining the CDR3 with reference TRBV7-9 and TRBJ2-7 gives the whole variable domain DTGVSQNPRHKITKRGQNVTFRCDPISEHNRLYWYRQTLGQGPEFLTYFQNEAQLEKSRLLSDRFSAERPKGSFSTLEIQRTEQGDSAMYLCASLKGGGDEQYFGPGTRLTVT.

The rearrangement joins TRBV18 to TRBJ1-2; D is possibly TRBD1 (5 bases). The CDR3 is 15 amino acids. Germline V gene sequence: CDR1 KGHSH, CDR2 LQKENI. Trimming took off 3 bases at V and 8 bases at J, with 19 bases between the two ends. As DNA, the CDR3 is TGTGCCAGCTCACCGCAGCAGACCGGGACGGGAGGCTACACCTTC. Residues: CASSPQQTGTGGYTF.

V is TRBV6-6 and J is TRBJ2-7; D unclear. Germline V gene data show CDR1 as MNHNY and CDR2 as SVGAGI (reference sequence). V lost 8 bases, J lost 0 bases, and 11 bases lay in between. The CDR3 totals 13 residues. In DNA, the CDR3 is TGTGCCAGCCACGGACCCCCCTCCTACGAGCAGTACTTC. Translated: CASHGPPSYEQYF.

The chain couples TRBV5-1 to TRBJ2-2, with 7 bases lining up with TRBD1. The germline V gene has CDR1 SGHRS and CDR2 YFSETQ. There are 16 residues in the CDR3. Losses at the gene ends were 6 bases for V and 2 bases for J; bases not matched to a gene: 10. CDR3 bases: TGCGCCAGCATCCCCGGGACAGTATTAAACACCGGGGAGCTGTTTTTT. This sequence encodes CASIPGTVLNTGELFF.

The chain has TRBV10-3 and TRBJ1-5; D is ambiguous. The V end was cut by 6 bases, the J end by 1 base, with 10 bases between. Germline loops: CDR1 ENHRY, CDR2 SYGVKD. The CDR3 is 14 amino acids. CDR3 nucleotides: TGTGCCATCAGCCAGGATTTGAGCAATCAGCCCCAGCATTTT. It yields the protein CAISQDLSNQPQHF.

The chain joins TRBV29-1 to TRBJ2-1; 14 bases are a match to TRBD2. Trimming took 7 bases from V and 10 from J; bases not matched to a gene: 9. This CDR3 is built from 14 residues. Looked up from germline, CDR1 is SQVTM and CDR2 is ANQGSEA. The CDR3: CSAGLAGGPGEQFF. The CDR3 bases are TGCAGCGCTGGACTAGCGGGAGGTCCCGGGGAGCAGTTCTTC.

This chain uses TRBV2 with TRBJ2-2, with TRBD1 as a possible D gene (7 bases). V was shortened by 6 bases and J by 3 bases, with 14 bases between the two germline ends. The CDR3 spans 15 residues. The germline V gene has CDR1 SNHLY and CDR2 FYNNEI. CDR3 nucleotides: TGTGCCAGCAGACCCAGGGGGGTCGACACCGGGGAGCTGTTTTTT. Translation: CASRPRGVDTGELFF.

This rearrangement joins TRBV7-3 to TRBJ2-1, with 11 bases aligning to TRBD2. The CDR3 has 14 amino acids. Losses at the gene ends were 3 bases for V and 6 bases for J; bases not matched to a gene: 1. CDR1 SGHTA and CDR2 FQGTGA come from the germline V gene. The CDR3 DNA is TGTGCCAGCAGCTTGGGGACTAGCGGCAATGAGCAGTTCTTC. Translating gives CASSLGTSGNEQFF.

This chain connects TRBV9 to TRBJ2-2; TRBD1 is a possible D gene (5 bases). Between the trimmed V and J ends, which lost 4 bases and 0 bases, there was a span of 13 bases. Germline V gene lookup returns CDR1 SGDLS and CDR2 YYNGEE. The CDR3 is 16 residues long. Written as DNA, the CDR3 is TGTGCCAGCAGCAAATGGACAACGACGAACACCGGGGAGCTGTTTTTT. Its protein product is CASSKWTTTNTGELFF.

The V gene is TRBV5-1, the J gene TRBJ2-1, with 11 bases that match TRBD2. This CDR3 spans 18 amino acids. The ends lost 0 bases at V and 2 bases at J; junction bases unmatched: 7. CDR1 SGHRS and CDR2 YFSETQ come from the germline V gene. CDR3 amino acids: CASSLELAGGGPYNEQFF. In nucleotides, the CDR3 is TGCGCCAGCAGCTTGGAGCTAGCGGGGGGCGGGCCCTACAATGAGCAGTTCTTC.

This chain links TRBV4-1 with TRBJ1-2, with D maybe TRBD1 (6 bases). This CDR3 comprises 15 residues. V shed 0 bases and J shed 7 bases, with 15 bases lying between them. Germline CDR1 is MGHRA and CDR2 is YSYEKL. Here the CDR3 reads CASSQDRGQRGGYTF. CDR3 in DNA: TGCGCCAGCAGCCAAGATCGGGGGCAAAGGGGTGGCTACACCTTC.

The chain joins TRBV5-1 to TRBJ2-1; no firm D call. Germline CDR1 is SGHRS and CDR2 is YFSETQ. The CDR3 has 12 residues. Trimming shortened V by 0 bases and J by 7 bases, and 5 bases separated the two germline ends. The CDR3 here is CASSLVANEQFF. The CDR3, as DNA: TGCGCCAGCAGCTTGGTTGCAAATGAGCAGTTCTTC.

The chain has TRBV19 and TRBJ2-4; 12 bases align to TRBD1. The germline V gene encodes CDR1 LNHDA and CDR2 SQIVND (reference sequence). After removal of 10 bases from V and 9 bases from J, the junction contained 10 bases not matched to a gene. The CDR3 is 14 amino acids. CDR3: CAISVGQGASIQYF. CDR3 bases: TGTGCCATTTCCGTGGGACAGGGGGCAAGCATTCAGTACTTC.

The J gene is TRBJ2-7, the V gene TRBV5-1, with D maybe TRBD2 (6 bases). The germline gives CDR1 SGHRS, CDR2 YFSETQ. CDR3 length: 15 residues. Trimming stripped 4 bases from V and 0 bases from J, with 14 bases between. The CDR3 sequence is CASSRGVGSSYEQYF. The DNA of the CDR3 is TGCGCCAGCAGCCGCGGGGTAGGGAGCTCCTACGAGCAGTACTTC.

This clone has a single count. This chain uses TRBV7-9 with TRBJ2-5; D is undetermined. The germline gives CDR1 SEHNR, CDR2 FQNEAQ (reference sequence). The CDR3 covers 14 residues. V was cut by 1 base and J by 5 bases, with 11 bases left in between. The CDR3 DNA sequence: TGTGCCAGCAGCTTAGATGGGTCTACGGAGACCCAGTACTTC. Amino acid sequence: CASSLDGSTETQYF.

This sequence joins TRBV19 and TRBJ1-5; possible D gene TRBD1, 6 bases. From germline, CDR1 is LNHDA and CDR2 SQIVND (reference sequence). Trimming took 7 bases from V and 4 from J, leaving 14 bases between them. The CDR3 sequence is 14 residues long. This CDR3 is CASNHQGRNQPQHF. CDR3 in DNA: TGTGCCAGTAACCATCAGGGGCGAAATCAGCCCCAGCATTTT.

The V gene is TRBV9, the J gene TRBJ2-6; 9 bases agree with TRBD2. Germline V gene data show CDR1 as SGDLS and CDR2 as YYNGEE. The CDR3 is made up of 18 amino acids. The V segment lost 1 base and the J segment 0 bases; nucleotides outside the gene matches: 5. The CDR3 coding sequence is TGTGCCAGCAGCGTATCCGGCGGGAGGGTCTCTGGGGCCAACGTCCTGACTTTC. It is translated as CASSVSGGRVSGANVLTF. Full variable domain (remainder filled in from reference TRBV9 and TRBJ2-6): DSGVTQTPKHLITATGQRVTLRCSPRSGDLSVYWYQQSLDQGLQFLIQYYNGEERAKGNILERFSAQQFPDLHSELNLSSLELGDSALYFCASSVSGGRVSGANVLTFGAGSRLTVL.

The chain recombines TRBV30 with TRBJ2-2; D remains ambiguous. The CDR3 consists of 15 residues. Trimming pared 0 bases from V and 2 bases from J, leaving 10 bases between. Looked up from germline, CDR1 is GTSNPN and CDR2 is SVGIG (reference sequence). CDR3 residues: CAWSVRAANTGELFF. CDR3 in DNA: TGTGCCTGGAGTGTACGGGCAGCCAACACCGGGGAGCTGTTTTTT.

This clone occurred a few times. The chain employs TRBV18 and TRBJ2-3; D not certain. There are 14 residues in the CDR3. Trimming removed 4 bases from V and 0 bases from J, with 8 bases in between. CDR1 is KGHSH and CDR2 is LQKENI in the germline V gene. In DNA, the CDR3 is TGTGCCAGCTCACGCCTTACTAGCACAGATACGCAGTATTTT. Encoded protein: CASSRLTSTDTQYF.

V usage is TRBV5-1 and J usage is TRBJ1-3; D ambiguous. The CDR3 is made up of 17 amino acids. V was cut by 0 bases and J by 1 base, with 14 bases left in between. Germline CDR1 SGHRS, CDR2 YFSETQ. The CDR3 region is CASSLGAGSLSGNTIYF. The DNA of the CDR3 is TGCGCCAGCAGCTTGGGGGCAGGCTCCCTTTCTGGAAACACCATATATTTT.